The entry that follows covers one TCR beta chain sequence. TCRdb recomputed calls from the RT-PCR reads with MiXCR, one row per CDR3 protein. The data hold some 960,000 distinct CDR3 sequences, with roughly 18% observed a single time. Deletions cut 1 base from V and 6 bases from J, with 8 bases between. The CDR3 has 13 residues. Germline values: CDR1 SGHRS, CDR2 YFSETQ. This sample was taken from a study of patients and donors after allogeneic stem cell transplantation. The sequence was collected from a human donor who was either an allogeneic HSCT recipient or a stem cell or donor lymphocyte infusion donor (not recorded which). It is not recorded whose cells these are; they may come from a transplant donor. Material: blood, either unsorted or a sorted T cell fraction (not recorded which). V usage is TRBV5-1 and J usage is TRBJ2-1; D not resolved. The CDR3 region has the DNA TGCGCCAGCAGCTTGATCTCTGGCAATGAGCAGTTCTTC. Translation: CASSLISGNEQFF.